This T cell receptor (beta chain) is drawn from a study of T cell repertoires in ileal Crohn's disease. Points from the study as a whole: Endoscopic recurrence occurred in every patient whose clonality exceeded 26.8%.

The length of the CDR3 is 17 residues. CDR1 LNHNV and CDR2 YYDKDF come from the germline V gene (reference sequence). V was cut by 1 base and J by 0 bases, with 13 bases left in between. This clone came up once. Its antigen remains unknown. TCRdb's copy holds only in-frame clones and misses some; the assay was immunoSEQ multiplex PCR. The table has under 7,000 clones, 95% seen once. The V gene is TRBV15, the J gene TRBJ1-3, with D perhaps TRBD1 (5 bases). Sequences were obtained from ileal tissue. The receptor comes from an adult with Crohn's disease. CDR3 sequence reads: CATSRATRALSGNTIYF. The CDR3 DNA follows: TGTGCCACCAGCAGAGCAACCAGGGCCCTCTCTGGAAACACCATATATTTT. Drawing the rest from reference TRBV15 and TRBJ1-3, the complete variable domain is DAMVIQNPRYQVTQFGKPVTLSCSQTLNHNVMYWYQQKSSQAPKLLFHYYDKDFNNEADTPDNFQSRRPNTSFCFLDIRSPGLGDTAMYLCATSRATRALSGNTIYFGEGSWLTVV.